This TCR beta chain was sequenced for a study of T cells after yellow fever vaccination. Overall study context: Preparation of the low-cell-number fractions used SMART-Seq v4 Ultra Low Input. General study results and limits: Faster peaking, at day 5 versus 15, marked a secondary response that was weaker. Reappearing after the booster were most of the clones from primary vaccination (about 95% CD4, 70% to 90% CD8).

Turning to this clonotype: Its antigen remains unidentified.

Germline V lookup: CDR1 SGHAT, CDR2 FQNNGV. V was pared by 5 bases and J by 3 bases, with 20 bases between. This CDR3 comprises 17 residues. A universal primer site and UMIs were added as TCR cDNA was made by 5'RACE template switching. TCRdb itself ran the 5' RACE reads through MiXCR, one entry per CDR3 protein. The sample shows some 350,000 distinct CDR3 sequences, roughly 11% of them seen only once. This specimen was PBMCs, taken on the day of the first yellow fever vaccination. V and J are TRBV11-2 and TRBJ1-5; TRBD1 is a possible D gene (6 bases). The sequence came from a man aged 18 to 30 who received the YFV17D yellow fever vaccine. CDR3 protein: CASSQSWGPVNNQPQHF. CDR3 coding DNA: TGTGCCAGCAGCCAATCGTGGGGGCCGGTAAACAATCAGCCCCAGCATTTT. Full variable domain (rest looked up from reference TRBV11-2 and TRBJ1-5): EAGVAQSPRYKIIEKRQSVAFWCNPISGHATLYWYQQILGQGPKLLIQFQNNGVVDDSQLPKDRFSAERLKGVDSTLKIQPAKLEDSAVYLCASSQSWGPVNNQPQHFGDGTRLSIL.